Included here is one T cell receptor beta chain sequence, with context. The antigen remains undetermined. These data belong to a study of shared clonotypes between healthy human individuals. Researchers divided each subset's genomic DNA evenly across several immunoSEQ plates. TCRdb's table, derived via immunoSEQ multiplex PCR, lists solely in-frame clones and lacks some. The sample lists about 1 million clones; about 70% were seen once. General study points: Clonotype sharing among donors, it was expected, would be affected by sequencing depth.

This CDR3 is built from 14 residues. With V trimmed by 4 bases and J by 6 bases, 9 bases remained unmatched. From germline, CDR1 is SGHRS and CDR2 YFSETQ. The study drew all its donors from Caucasian adults living in Nashville, Tennessee. The chain joins TRBV5-1 to TRBJ2-7; TRBD1 matches 8 bases. Sequenced sample: memory CD4+ T cells sorted from blood. Subset indicated: CD45RA-negative fraction. This clonotype originated in a man between 18 and 29 years old in good health. The CDR3 bases are TGCGCCAGCAGCCCCGGACAGGGAGAGGGCGAGCAGTACTTC. It specifies CASSPGQGEGEQYF.